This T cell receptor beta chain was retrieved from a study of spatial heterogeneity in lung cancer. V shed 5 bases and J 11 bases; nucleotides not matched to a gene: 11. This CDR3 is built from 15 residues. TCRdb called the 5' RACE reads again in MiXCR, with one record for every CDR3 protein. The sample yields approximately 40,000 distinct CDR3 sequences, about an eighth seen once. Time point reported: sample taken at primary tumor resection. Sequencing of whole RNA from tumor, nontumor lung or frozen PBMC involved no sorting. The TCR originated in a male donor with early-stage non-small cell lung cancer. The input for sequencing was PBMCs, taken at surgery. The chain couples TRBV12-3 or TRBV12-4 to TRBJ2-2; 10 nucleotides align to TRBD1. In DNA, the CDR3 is TGTGCCAGCAGTGCGAGCCGGGACAGGGGTCGAGAGCTGTTTTTT. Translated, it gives CASSASRDRGRELFF.